This T cell receptor (beta chain) is drawn from a study of T cell repertoires in ileal Crohn's disease. The time point here: inflamed ileum from the surgical specimen. Findings of the study overall: Sorted CD8 T cells held more high-frequency clones than CD4.

Some clones are missing from TCRdb's copy, which holds only in-frame ones; the method was immunoSEQ multiplex PCR. The sample carries about 17,000 clones, about 75% recorded once. Worth noting for this clone: Its specificity is unknown.

Sequenced: ileal tissue. The sequence came from an adult with Crohn's disease.

The CDR3 here is CASSELLRGVVSPLHF. DNA of the CDR3: TGTGCCAGCAGTGAACTTCTACGAGGTGTGGTTTCACCCCTCCACTTT. The chain links TRBV6-1 to TRBJ1-6, with D unclear. CDR1 and CDR2 from the germline V gene are MNHNS and SASEGT. V lost 2 bases, J lost 9 bases, and 17 bases lay in between. The CDR3 contains 16 residues.